The present T cell receptor (beta chain) was sequenced within a study of beta chain features in type 1 diabetes. Study results and caveats: Across all four CD4+ subsets, people with type 1 diabetes showed modestly shorter TCRB CDR3s. The study found that naive, central memory and Treg TCRB repertoires appeared more similar in patients than in healthy donors.

From germline, CDR1 is GTSNPN and CDR2 SVGIG (reference sequence). The CDR3 totals 13 residues. Trimming cost V 0 bases and J 6 bases, with 11 bases left between them. As every portion of the isolated RNA was reverse transcribed, the sequencing read expressed TCRB transcripts. Measured with immunoSEQ multiplex PCR; TCRdb has only the in-frame clones, and not every one. Of over 55,000 clones in the sample, approximately 52% were seen once. About this clone: The antigen is not known.

This chain connects TRBV30 to TRBJ1-2; D gene unclear. The source material was Tregs from blood. The TCR sequence derives from a woman in her thirties or forties with type 1 diabetes. CDR3 DNA: TGTGCCTGGAGTGTTGGCAGAATGGATGGCTACACCTTC. Amino acids: CAWSVGRMDGYTF.